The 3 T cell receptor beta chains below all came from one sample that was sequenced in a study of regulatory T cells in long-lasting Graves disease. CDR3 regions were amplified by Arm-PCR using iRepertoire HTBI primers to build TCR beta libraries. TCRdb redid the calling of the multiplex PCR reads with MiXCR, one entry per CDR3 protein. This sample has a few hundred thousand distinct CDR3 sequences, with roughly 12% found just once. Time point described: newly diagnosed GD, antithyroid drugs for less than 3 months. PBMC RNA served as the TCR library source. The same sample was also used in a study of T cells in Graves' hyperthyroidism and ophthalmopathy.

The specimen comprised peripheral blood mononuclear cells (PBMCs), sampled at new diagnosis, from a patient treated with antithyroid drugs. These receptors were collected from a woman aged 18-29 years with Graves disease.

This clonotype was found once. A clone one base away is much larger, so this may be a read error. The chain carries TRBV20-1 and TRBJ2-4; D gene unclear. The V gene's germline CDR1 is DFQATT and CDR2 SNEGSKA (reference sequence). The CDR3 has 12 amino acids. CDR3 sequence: CSARVRIETQCF. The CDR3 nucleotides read TGCAGTGCTAGAGTGAGAATCGAGACCCAGTGCTTC.

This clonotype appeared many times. The CDR3 reads CASSEELVSGYTF. As DNA, the CDR3 is TGTGCCAGCAGTGAAGAGCTGGTATCCGGCTACACCTTC. The V call is TRBV2, the J call TRBJ1-2; the D is unclear. This CDR3 region has 13 residues. The V end was cut by 1 base, the J end by 8 bases, with 11 bases between. Germline values: CDR1 SNHLY, CDR2 FYNNEI.

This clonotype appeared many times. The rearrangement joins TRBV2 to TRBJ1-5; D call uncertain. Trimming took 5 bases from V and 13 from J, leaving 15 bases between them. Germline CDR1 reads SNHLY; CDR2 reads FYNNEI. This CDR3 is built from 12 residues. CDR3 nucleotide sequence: TGTGCCAGCAGTAACTTTGGACTGTCACAGCATTTT. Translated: CASSNFGLSQHF.